This entry lists 9 T cell receptor beta chains sequenced from one sample in a study of blood T cell repertoires in COVID-19. TCRdb keeps only in-frame clones here, not all; method: immunoSEQ multiplex PCR. Among 120,000 or so clones listed, about nine tenths were seen once. The sequenced sample was peripheral blood. The receptors come from a human donor in a cohort sampled during active COVID-19.

At least ten counts were recorded for this clone. This chain connects TRBV10-2 to TRBJ1-1, with D unclear. Germline values: CDR1 WSHSY, CDR2 SAAADI. This CDR3 is 11 amino acids long. V dropped 8 bases and J dropped 5 bases, with 9 bases sitting between them. The CDR3 spells CASGWRTEAFF. The CDR3 DNA follows: TGCGCCAGCGGGTGGCGGACTGAAGCTTTCTTT.

The genes are TRBV15 and TRBJ1-2, with TRBD1 identical over 7 bases. Germline values: CDR1 LNHNV, CDR2 YYDKDF (reference sequence). Trimming took 3 bases from V and 4 from J; bases not matched to a gene: 11. The CDR3 has 16 amino acids. The CDR3 DNA reads TGTGCCACCAGCAGGGTGGCGCGACAGGGTATCTATGGCTACACCTTC. It codes for CATSRVARQGIYGYTF.

The rearrangement uses TRBV12-3 or TRBV12-4 and TRBJ1-3; D is ambiguous. V was shortened by 6 bases and J by 5 bases, with 8 bases between the two germline ends. The CDR3 runs 12 residues. The CDR3 sequence is CASRGARNTIYF. CDR3 coding DNA: TGTGCCAGCAGGGGCGCCCGAAACACCATATATTTT.

The chain links TRBV3-1 (or the pseudogene TRBV3-2) to TRBJ2-2; perhaps D is TRBD1 or TRBD2 (5 bases each). The CDR3 loop spans 15 amino acids. Germline values: CDR1 LGHDT, CDR2 YNNKEL (reference sequence). Trimming removed 8 bases from V and 6 bases from J, with 19 bases in between. As DNA, the CDR3 is TGTGCCAGCCGCCGGGGCAGGCAATCCCCCGGGGAGCTGTTTTTT. Translated, it gives CASRRGRQSPGELFF.

The chain joins TRBV18 to TRBJ1-6, with 7 bases that match TRBD1. Germline CDR1 KGHSH, CDR2 LQKENI. This CDR3 is built from 16 residues. V was clipped by 3 bases and J by 7 bases; unmatched bases: 9. The CDR3 reads CASSPGPTGLNSPLHF. Here the CDR3 DNA reads TGTGCCAGCTCACCGGGCCCGACAGGGCTAAATTCACCCCTCCACTTT.

This clone is a singleton in its sample. The chain employs TRBV4-1 and TRBJ2-3; possibly TRBD2 for D (5 bases). Between the trimmed V and J ends, which lost 8 bases and 0 bases, there was a span of 12 bases. The CDR3 totals 14 residues. Looked up from germline, CDR1 is MGHRA and CDR2 is YSYEKL. CDR3 region: CASAGLASTDTQYF. The CDR3 coding sequence is TGCGCCAGCGCCGGACTTGCTAGCACAGATACGCAGTATTTT.

This clone is a singleton in its sample. The V gene is TRBV18, the J gene TRBJ1-2; TRBD1 matches at 8 bases. The germline CDR1 and CDR2 sequences are KGHSH and LQKENI. The trim removed 6 bases at V and 3 bases at J, leaving 9 bases unmatched. CDR3 length equals 15 residues. The CDR3 region has the DNA TGTGCCAGCTCTCCAGGGGCAGGGGGCGACTATGGCTACACCTTC. It specifies CASSPGAGGDYGYTF.

This clone has just one count. The chain combines TRBV5-4 with TRBJ2-3; 8 bases line up with TRBD1. The V gene's germline CDR1 is SGHNT and CDR2 YYREEE (reference sequence). There are 15 residues in the CDR3. With V trimmed by 0 bases and J by 1 base, 1 base remained unmatched. The CDR3 loop reads CASSLETGGTDTQYF. The CDR3 DNA reads as TGTGCCAGCAGCTTGGAGACAGGGGGCACAGATACGCAGTATTTT.

The genes are TRBV19 and TRBJ1-4, with TRBD1 matching 7 bases. Germline V gene sequence: CDR1 LNHDA, CDR2 SQIVND (reference sequence). The CDR3 runs to 12 residues. Trimming removed 9 bases from V and 4 bases from J; junction bases left unmatched: 2. The chain's CDR3 is CASGQDNEKLFF. The CDR3 DNA is TGTGCCAGCGGACAGGATAATGAAAAACTGTTTTTT.